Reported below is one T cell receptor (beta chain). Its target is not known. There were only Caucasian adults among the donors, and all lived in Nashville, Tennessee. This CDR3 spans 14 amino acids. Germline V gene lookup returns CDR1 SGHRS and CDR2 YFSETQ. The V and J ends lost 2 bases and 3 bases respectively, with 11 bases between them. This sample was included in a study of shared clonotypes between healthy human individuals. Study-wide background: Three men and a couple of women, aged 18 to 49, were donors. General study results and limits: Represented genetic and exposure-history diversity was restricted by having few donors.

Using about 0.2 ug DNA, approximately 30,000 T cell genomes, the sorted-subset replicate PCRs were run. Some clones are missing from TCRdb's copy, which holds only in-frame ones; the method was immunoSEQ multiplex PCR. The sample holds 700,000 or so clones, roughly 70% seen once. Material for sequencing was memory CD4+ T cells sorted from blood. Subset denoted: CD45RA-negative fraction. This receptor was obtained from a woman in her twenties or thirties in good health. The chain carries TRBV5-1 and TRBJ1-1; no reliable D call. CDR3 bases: TGCGCCAGCAGCTTCAATTCTCGGGACACTGAAGCTTTCTTT. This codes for CASSFNSRDTEAFF.